This TCR beta chain comes out of a study of metastatic and nonmetastatic thyroid tumors. About the study: Comparison of repertoires was carried out across blood and tumor or nodule tissue from malignant and benign thyroid patients. General study points: The study reportedly found significantly higher TCR beta diversity in malignant thyroid tumors than benign nodules, in blood and tumor.

V dropped 5 bases and J dropped 15 bases, with 16 bases sitting between them. The CDR3 runs to 12 residues. Germline V CDR1 and CDR2: SGHTA, FQGNSA. Original methodology: Building a distant-metastasis classifier for papillary thyroid cancer drew on CDR3 differences across clinicopathological groups. TCRdb re-called the PCR reads via MiXCR. The V and J calls and clone size come from TCRdb's table, not from the authors' own analysis. The sample has more than 50,000 clones, approximately 20% seen once; the top ten hold about 4%. Thyroid surgery had not been preceded by any treatment in any patient. This clone was counted at least ten times. Its antigen remains unidentified.

The clonotype comes from a female donor with papillary thyroid cancer or a benign thyroid nodule (not recorded which). Some clones in this sample may be carry-over from other donors' samples. J is TRBJ1-4 and V is TRBV7-2; D is perhaps TRBD1 (6 bases). Input material: blood. The CDR3 region is CASSTYQGQVFF. The CDR3 coding sequence is TGTGCCAGCAGCACATACCAGGGGCAGGTGTTTTTT.